These 23 T cell receptor beta chains were sequenced from one sample in a study of T cells in Graves' hyperthyroidism and ophthalmopathy. Researchers amplified the TCR beta CDR3 regions from RNA transcripts. First-round RT-PCR with HTBI primers amplified the TCR CDR3 region. From the multiplex PCR reads, TCRdb called clonotypes with MiXCR, one entry per CDR3 protein. The sample contains more than 650,000 distinct CDR3 sequences, around 15% of which appear only once. Sequenced sample: blood. The receptors stem from a woman younger than 30 with Graves' hyperthyroidism.

This clonotype appeared many times. This chain uses TRBV20-1 with TRBJ2-5, with D perhaps assigned TRBD1 or TRBD2 (5 bases each). Trimming took 1 base from V and 1 from J, leaving 7 bases between them. The V gene's germline CDR1 is DFQATT and CDR2 SNEGSKA (reference sequence). This CDR3 has 13 amino acids. CDR3 sequence: CSARGDGQETQYF. The CDR3 nucleotides are TGCAGTGCTAGAGGGGACGGCCAAGAGACCCAGTACTTC.

The chain has TRBV20-1 and TRBJ2-1, with 10 bases that match TRBD2. With 5 bases clipped from V and 5 bases from J, the junction kept 9 bases outside the gene matches. The CDR3 totals 15 residues. Germline V lookup: CDR1 DFQATT, CDR2 SNEGSKA (reference sequence). Here the CDR3 DNA reads TGCAGTGCTCCAATAGCGGGAGGAGGGAACAATGAGCAGTTCTTC. It specifies CSAPIAGGGNNEQFF.

The chain has TRBV11-2 and TRBJ2-5; 15 bases fit TRBD2. The CDR3 consists of 18 residues. Trimming at V came to 5 bases and at J to 4 bases, leaving 11 bases not matched to a gene. CDR1 and CDR2 (germline): SGHAT, FQNNGV. CDR3 protein: CASSTPRGTSGRSETQYF. Written as DNA, the CDR3 is TGTGCCAGCAGCACACCCCGGGGGACTAGCGGGAGGTCAGAGACCCAGTACTTC.

This clonotype was seen only once. V usage is TRBV5-1 and J usage is TRBJ1-3; 9 nucleotides agree with TRBD1. CDR1 and CDR2 from the germline V gene are SGHRS and YFSETQ. The CDR3 has 20 amino acids. The V gene end was trimmed by 1 base and the J gene end by 0 bases; junction bases not matched to a gene: 14. Here the CDR3 reads CASSLPGTGHSTDSGNTIYF. As DNA, the CDR3 is TGCGCCAGCAGCTTGCCCGGGACAGGGCATTCCACGGACTCTGGAAACACCATATATTTT.

V and J are TRBV7-2 and TRBJ2-7, with D maybe TRBD2 (6 bases). V dropped 3 bases and J dropped 6 bases, with 18 bases sitting between them. Germline V lookup: CDR1 SGHTA, CDR2 FQGNSA. The CDR3 is 15 amino acids. The CDR3 protein is CASSFTHLSGSEQYF. The CDR3 coding sequence is TGTGCCAGCAGCTTTACCCACTTGAGCGGGTCCGAGCAGTACTTC. Variable domain in full (rest from reference TRBV7-2 and TRBJ2-7): GAGVSQSPSNKVTEKGKDVELRCDPISGHTALYWYRQSLGQGLEFLIYFQGNSAPDKSGLPSDRFSAERTGGSVSTLTIQRTQQEDSAVYLCASSFTHLSGSEQYFGPGTRLTVT.

This clonotype was detected many times. This rearrangement joins TRBV7-9 to TRBJ2-4; 8 bases map to TRBD1. Losses at the gene ends were 4 bases for V and 8 bases for J; bases not matched to a gene: 7. This CDR3 region has 14 residues. Germline values: CDR1 SEHNR, CDR2 FQNEAQ (reference sequence). CDR3 in amino acids: CASSSVDRGDIQYF. CDR3 bases: TGTGCCAGCAGCTCGGTAGACAGGGGAGACATTCAGTACTTC.

This clonotype has at least ten counts. The rearrangement uses TRBV12-3 or TRBV12-4 and TRBJ2-7; TRBD1 matches at 7 bases. V dropped 3 bases and J dropped 5; count of bases not matched to a gene: 4. CDR3 length: 13 residues. CDR3 in DNA: TGTGCCAGCAGTTTTCAGGGGGTGGACGAGCAGTACTTC. Amino acid sequence: CASSFQGVDEQYF.

This clonotype was picked up a small number of times. This sequence joins TRBV12-3 or TRBV12-4 and TRBJ2-2; perhaps TRBD2 as D (6 bases). The CDR3 has 14 amino acids. Trimming took off 8 bases at V and 7 bases at J, with 17 bases between the two ends. The CDR3 nucleotides are TGTGCCAGCCCGGGACTGGGGCCGGGCGGGGAGCTGTTTTTT. Its protein product is CASPGLGPGGELFF.

This clonotype was observed many times. V gene TRBV5-5 combines with J gene TRBJ1-5, with D possibly TRBD1 on 5 matching bases. Germline-derived CDR1 and CDR2 are SGHKS and YYEKEE (reference sequence). V lost 4 bases, J lost 4 bases, and 21 bases lay in between. The CDR3 length is 17 residues. CDR3 bases: TGTGCCAGCAGCCCATGGGCTACGGGGCCTCTTAATCAGCCCCAGCATTTT. Translating gives CASSPWATGPLNQPQHF.

The table lists this clonotype with many counts. The rearrangement links TRBV7-2 to TRBJ1-1; D unclear. The CDR3 loop spans 14 amino acids. Germline loops: CDR1 SGHTA, CDR2 FQGNSA. V was shortened by 3 bases and J by 4 bases, with 12 bases between the two germline ends. The DNA for the CDR3 is TGTGCCAGCAGCTTGGCTCGGATGGGCACTGAAGCTTTCTTT. It is translated as CASSLARMGTEAFF.

The rearrangement joins TRBV7-9 to TRBJ2-3; TRBD2 might be the D (5 bases). The length of the CDR3 is 16 residues. Germline loops: CDR1 SEHNR, CDR2 FQNEAQ (reference sequence). The V end was cut by 6 bases, the J end by 3 bases, with 19 bases between. CDR3 nucleotide sequence: TGTGCCAGCAGTCTACGGGGAGTGAGGGTGACAGATACGCAGTATTTT. Its translation is CASSLRGVRVTDTQYF.

This clonotype has more than one count but fewer than ten. A read error may account for a junction end that differs from germline. V is TRBV7-3 and J is TRBJ2-1; 13 bases match TRBD2. CDR1 and CDR2 (germline): SGHTA, FQGTGA. The CDR3 covers 17 residues. This CDR3 reads CTSSLRTSGRFNNEQFF. The CDR3 coding sequence is TGTACCAGCAGCTTAAGGACTAGCGGGAGATTTAACAATGAGCAGTTCTTC.

This clonotype showed up many times. The J gene is TRBJ2-1, the V gene TRBV20-1; 9 nucleotides agree with TRBD1. This CDR3 is 14 amino acids long. V was clipped by 3 bases and J by 9 bases; unmatched bases: 9. Germline assignment: CDR1 DFQATT and CDR2 SNEGSKA (reference sequence). The CDR3 nucleotides are TGCAGTGCTAGTGGGGACAGGGATGCGCGTGAGCAGTTCTTC. Its protein is CSASGDRDAREQFF.

This clonotype came up a few times. The CDR3 loop reads CASSFSRANWGEQFF. CDR3 coding DNA: TGTGCCAGCAGTTTTTCCAGGGCTAATTGGGGGGAGCAGTTCTTC. The chain uses TRBV28 and TRBJ2-1; the D gene could be TRBD1 or TRBD2 (5 bases each). In germline, CDR1 is MDHEN, CDR2 SYDVKM. With 3 bases removed from V and 10 bases from J, the gap between germline ends came to 19 bases. The CDR3 extends over 15 amino acids.

As to this clonotype: This may come from a read error, since a much larger clone is one base off. The rearrangement links TRBV20-1 to TRBJ2-1; 12 nucleotides agree with TRBD2. Losses at the gene ends were 7 bases for V and 8 bases for J; bases not matched to a gene: 9. There are 14 residues in the CDR3. Germline V gene lookup returns CDR1 DFQATT and CDR2 SNEGSKA (reference sequence). CDR3 region: CSVPTSGRDDEQFF. DNA for the CDR3: TGCAGTGTCCCGACTAGCGGGAGAGATGATGAGCAGTTCTTC.

This chain uses TRBV12-3 or TRBV12-4 with TRBJ2-7; 14 bases match TRBD2. The CDR3 spans 14 residues. After removal of 7 bases from V and 4 bases from J, the junction contained 3 bases not matched to a gene. DNA for the CDR3: TGTGCCAGCACCCGACTAGCGGGAGGGTACGAGCAGTACTTC. It specifies CASTRLAGGYEQYF.

This clonotype was seen more than once but under ten times. The chain is built from TRBV6-2 or TRBV6-3 and TRBJ2-3, with a tentative D call TRBD2 (6 bases). V was clipped by 2 bases and J by 7 bases, with 13 bases between them. The germline V gene has CDR1 MNHEY and CDR2 SVGEGT. There are 14 residues in the CDR3. Here the CDR3 DNA reads TGTGCCAGCAGTTACCTGGCGGGGCCGAATACGCAGTATTTT. Encoded protein: CASSYLAGPNTQYF.

This clonotype was recorded many times. The DNA of the CDR3 is TGTGCCAGCAGCGTAGAGGAGGTGACAGGACCGCCCAATGAGCAGTTCTTC. It codes for CASSVEEVTGPPNEQFF. The chain is built from TRBV9 and TRBJ2-1, with D perhaps TRBD1 (6 bases). The CDR3 spans 17 residues. Germline V gives CDR1 SGDLS, CDR2 YYNGEE. The ends were cut back, 0 bases at V and 6 bases at J, with 19 bases in the middle.

This clonotype appeared a few times. The chain has TRBV6-5 and TRBJ1-2; D ambiguous. Germline V gene sequence: CDR1 MNHEY, CDR2 SVGAGI. Trimming left V 2 bases short and J 8 bases short, with 15 bases between. The CDR3 runs 14 residues. The CDR3 loop reads CASSYQDAMGGYTF. Here the CDR3 DNA reads TGTGCCAGCAGTTACCAGGACGCAATGGGGGGCTACACCTTC.

This clonotype was counted at least ten times. The chain combines TRBV28 with TRBJ1-1; D gene ambiguous. Germline lookup yields CDR1 MDHEN and CDR2 SYDVKM. The CDR3 is 15 residues long. V dropped 5 bases and J dropped 0 bases, with 13 bases sitting between them. Written as DNA, the CDR3 is TGTGCCAGCAGTCAGATAGGGATATTGAACACTGAAGCTTTCTTT. Its protein product is CASSQIGILNTEAFF.

This clonotype has at least ten counts. The chain employs TRBV10-2 and TRBJ2-3, with D maybe TRBD2 (6 bases). Trimming took off 5 bases at V and 2 bases at J, with 14 bases between the two ends. The CDR3 is made up of 15 amino acids. CDR1 WSHSY and CDR2 SAAADI come from the germline V gene. CDR3 in amino acids: CASSRRELLTDTQYF. The DNA for the CDR3 is TGCGCCAGCAGTCGGCGGGAACTACTCACAGATACGCAGTATTTT.

The table lists this clonotype with many counts. The chain uses TRBV3-2 and TRBJ2-7; the DNA was not used to check the table's D call, TRBD2. TRBV3-2 is listed as a pseudogene. The CDR3 contains 15 residues. DNA of the CDR3: TGTGCCAGCAGTGAGAGCAGCGGGAGAAGGTACGAGCAGTACTTC. Translated: CASSESSGRRYEQYF.

In its sample, this clonotype was seen many times. The rearrangement joins TRBV4-1 to TRBJ1-6, with D uncertain. Germline V gene data show CDR1 as MGHRA and CDR2 as YSYEKL. Trimming removed 4 bases from V and 10 bases from J, with 8 bases in between. The CDR3 runs 12 residues. The CDR3 protein is CASSLVGSPLHF. The DNA of the CDR3 is TGCGCCAGCAGCCTCGTTGGGTCACCCCTCCACTTT.